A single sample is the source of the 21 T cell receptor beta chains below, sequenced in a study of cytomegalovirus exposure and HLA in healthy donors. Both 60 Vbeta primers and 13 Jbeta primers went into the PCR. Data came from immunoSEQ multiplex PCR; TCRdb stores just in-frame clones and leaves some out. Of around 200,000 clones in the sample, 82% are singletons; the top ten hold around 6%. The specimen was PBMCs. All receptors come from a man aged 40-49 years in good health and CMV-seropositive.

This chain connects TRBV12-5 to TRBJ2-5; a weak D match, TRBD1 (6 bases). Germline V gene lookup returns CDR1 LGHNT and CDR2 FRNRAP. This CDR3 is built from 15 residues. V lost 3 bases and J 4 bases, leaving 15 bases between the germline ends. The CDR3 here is CASGLNGGRGETQYF. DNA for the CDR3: TGTGCTAGTGGTTTAAACGGAGGCAGGGGAGAGACCCAGTACTTC. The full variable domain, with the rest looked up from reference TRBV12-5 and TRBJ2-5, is DARVTQTPRHKVTEMGQEVTMRCQPILGHNTVFWYRQTMMQGLELLAYFRNRAPLDDSGMPKDRFSAEMPDATLATLKIQPSEPRDSAVYFCASGLNGGRGETQYFGPGTRLLVL.

This CDR3 reads CASSLTGGFHEQYF. Written as DNA, the CDR3 is TGTGCCAGCAGTCTGACAGGGGGCTTCCACGAGCAGTACTTC. The V call is TRBV27, the J call TRBJ2-7; 10 bases agree with TRBD1. V shed 5 bases and J 5 bases; nucleotides not matched to a gene: 6. Per the germline V gene, CDR1 is MNHEY and CDR2 is SMNVEV (reference sequence). The CDR3 extends over 14 amino acids.

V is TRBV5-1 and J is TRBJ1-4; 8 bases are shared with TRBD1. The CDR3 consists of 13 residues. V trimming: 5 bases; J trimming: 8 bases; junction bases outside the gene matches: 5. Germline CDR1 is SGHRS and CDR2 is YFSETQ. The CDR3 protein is CASSDGDREKLFF. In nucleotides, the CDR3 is TGCGCCAGCAGTGACGGGGACAGGGAAAAACTGTTTTTT.

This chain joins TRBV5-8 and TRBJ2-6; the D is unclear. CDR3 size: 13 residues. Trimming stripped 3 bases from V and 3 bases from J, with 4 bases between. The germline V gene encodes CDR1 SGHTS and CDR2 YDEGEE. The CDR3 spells CASSYSGANVLTF. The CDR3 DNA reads TGTGCCAGCAGCTACAGTGGGGCCAACGTCCTGACTTTC.

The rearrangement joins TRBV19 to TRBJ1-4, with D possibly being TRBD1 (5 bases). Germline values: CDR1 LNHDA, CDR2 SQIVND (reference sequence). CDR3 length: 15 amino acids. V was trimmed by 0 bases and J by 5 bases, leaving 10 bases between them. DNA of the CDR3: TGTGCCAGTAGTATAGATCACGGGGGGAATGAAAAACTGTTTTTT. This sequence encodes CASSIDHGGNEKLFF.

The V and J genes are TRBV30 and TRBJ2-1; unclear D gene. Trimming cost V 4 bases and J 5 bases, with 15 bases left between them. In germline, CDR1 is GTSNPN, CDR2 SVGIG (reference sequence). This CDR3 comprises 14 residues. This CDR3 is CAWNLFLTHNEQFF. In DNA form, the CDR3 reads TGTGCCTGGAACTTATTCCTGACACACAATGAGCAGTTCTTC.

The CDR3 is CASSLRDWQETQYF. As DNA, the CDR3 is TGTGCCAGCAGCTTAAGGGACTGGCAAGAGACCCAGTACTTC. V and J are TRBV7-6 and TRBJ2-5; the D gene is possibly TRBD2 (6 bases). Germline V CDR1 and CDR2: SGHVS, FNYEAQ. This CDR3 comprises 14 residues. Trimming stripped 2 bases from V and 2 bases from J, with 9 bases between.

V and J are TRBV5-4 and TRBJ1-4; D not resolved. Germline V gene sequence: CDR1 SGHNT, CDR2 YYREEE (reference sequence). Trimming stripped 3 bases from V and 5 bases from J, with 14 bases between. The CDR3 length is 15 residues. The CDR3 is CASSSGGRENEKLFF. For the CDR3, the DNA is TGTGCCAGCAGCTCCGGCGGGAGAGAAAATGAAAAACTGTTTTTT. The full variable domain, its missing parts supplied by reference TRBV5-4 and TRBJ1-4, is ETGVTQSPTHLIKTRGQQVTLRCSSQSGHNTVSWYQQALGQGPQFIFQYYREEENGRGNFPPRFSGLQFPNYSSELNVNALELDDSALYLCASSSGGRENEKLFFGSGTQLSVL.

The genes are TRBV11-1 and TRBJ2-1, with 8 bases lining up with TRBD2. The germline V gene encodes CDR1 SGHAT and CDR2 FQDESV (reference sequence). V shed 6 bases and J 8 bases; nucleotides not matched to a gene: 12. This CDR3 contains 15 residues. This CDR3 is CASRGPGLDPHEQFF. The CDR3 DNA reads TGTGCCAGCAGGGGACCGGGACTAGATCCCCATGAGCAGTTCTTC.

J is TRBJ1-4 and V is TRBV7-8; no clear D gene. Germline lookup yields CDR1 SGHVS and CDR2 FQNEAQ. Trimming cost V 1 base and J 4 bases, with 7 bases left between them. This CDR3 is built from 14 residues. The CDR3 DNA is TGTGCCAGCAGCTTAGGGCACATTAATGAAAAACTGTTTTTT. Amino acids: CASSLGHINEKLFF. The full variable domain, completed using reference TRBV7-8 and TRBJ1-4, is GAGVSQSPRYKVAKRGQDVALRCDPISGHVSLFWYQQALGQGPEFLTYFQNEAQLDKSGLPSDRFFAERPEGSVSTLKIQRTQQEDSAVYLCASSLGHINEKLFFGSGTQLSVL.

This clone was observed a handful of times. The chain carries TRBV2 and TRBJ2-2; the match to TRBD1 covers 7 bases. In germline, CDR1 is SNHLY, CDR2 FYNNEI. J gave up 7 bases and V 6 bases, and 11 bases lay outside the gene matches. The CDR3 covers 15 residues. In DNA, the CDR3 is TGTGCCAGCAGGGACCGGGCGACAGGGAACGGGGAGCTGTTTTTT. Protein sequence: CASRDRATGNGELFF.

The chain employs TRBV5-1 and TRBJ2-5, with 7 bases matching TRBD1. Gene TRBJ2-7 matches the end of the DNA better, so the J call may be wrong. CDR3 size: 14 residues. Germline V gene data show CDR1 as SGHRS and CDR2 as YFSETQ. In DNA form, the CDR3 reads TGCGCCAGCAGCTTGGGAGACAGGGTCCACGAGCAGTACTTC. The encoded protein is CASSLGDRVHEQYF.

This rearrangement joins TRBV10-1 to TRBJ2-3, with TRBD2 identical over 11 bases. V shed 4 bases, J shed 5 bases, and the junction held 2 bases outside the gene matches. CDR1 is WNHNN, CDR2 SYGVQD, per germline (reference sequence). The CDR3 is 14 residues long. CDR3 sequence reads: CASSAGTSGDTQYF. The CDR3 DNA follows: TGCGCCAGCAGTGCCGGGACTAGCGGAGATACGCAGTATTTT.

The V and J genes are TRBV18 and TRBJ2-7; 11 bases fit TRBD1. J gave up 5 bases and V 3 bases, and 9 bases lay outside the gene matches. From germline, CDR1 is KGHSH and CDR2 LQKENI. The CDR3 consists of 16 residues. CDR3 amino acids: CASSPLFQGQGDEQYF. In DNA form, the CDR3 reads TGTGCCAGCTCACCGTTATTCCAGGGACAGGGGGACGAGCAGTACTTC.

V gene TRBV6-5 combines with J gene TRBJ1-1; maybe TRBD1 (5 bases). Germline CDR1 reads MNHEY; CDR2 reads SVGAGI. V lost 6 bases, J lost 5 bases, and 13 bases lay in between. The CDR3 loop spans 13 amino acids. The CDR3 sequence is CASRVGGLTEAFF. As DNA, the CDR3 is TGTGCCAGCAGGGTGGGGGGGTTGACTGAAGCTTTCTTT.

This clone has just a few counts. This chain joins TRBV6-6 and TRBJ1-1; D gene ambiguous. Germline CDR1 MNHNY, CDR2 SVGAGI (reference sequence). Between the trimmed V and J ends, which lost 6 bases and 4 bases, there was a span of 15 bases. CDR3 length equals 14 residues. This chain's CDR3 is CASRTFSPGTEAFF. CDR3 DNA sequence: TGTGCCAGCAGAACGTTTTCCCCGGGCACTGAAGCTTTCTTT.

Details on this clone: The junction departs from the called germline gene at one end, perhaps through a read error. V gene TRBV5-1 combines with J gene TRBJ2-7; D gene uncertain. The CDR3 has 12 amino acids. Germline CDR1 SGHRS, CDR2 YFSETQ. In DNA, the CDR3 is TGCGCCAGCAGCCCCACCCGACGGTTAGCAACTTTC. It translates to CASSPTRRLATF.

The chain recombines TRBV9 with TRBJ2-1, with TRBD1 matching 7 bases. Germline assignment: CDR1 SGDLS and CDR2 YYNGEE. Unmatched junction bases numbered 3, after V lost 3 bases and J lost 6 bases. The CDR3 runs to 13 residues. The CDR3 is CASSGHRGNEQFF. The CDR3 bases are TGTGCCAGCAGCGGACACAGGGGCAATGAGCAGTTCTTC.

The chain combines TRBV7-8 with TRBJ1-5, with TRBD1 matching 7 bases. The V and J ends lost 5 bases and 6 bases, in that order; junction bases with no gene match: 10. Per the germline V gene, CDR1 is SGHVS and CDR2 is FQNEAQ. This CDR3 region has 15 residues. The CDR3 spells CASSGQGVPGQPQHF. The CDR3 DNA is TGTGCCAGCAGCGGGCAGGGGGTACCGGGTCAGCCCCAGCATTTT.

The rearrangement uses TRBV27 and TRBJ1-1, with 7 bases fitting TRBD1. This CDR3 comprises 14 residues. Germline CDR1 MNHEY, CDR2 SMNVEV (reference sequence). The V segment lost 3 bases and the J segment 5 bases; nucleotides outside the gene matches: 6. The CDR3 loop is CASSFRGAGTEAFF. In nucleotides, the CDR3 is TGTGCCAGCAGTTTCAGGGGGGCAGGGACTGAAGCTTTCTTT.

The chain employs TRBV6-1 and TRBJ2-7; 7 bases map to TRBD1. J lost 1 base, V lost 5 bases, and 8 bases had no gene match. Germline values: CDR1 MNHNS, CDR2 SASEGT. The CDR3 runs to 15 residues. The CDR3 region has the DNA TGTGCCAGCAGTCCGGCCAGGGACAGTTCCTACGAGCAGTACTTC. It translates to CASSPARDSSYEQYF.